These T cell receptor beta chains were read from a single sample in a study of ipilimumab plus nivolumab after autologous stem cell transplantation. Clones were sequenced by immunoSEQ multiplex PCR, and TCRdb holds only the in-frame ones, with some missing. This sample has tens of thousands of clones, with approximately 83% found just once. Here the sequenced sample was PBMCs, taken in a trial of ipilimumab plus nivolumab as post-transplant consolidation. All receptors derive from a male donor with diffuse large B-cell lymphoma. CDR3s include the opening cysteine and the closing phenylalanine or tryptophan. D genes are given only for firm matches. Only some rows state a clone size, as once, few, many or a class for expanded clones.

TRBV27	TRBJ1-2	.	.	TGTGCCAGCAGTTCCTCTCTTGGGGGGGGCGCCGACTATGGCTACACCTTC	CASSSSLGGGADYGYTF
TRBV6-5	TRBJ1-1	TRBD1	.	TGTGCCAGCAGACGGGACAGCTCGAACACTGAAGCTTTCTTT	CASRRDSSNTEAFF
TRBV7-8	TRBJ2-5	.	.	TGTGCCAGCAGCCCCACGTTGGGTAAAGAGACCCAGTACTTC	CASSPTLGKETQYF
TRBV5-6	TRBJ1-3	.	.	TGTGCCAGCAGCTTGGGAGGAAACACCATATATTTT	CASSLGGNTIYF
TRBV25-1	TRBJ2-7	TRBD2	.	TGTGCCAGCAGTGATGGTGGCAGCGGGGCTAAGGACGAGCAGTACTTC	CASSDGGSGAKDEQYF
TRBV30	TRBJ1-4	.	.	TGTGCCTGGAGTGTGGGTAGGGGTGAAAAACTGTTTTTT	CAWSVGRGEKLFF
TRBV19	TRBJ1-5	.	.	TGTGCCAGTACTCCTGGACAAGGAGGGTTTTTGCGACAGCCCCAGCATTTT	CASTPGQGGFLRQPQHF
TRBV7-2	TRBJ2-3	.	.	TGTGCCAGCAGCCCGAGAGATACGCAGTATTTT	CASSPRDTQYF
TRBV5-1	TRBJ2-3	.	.	TGCGCCAGCAGCAACGACGGACAGATCGGCACAGATACGCAGTATTTT	CASSNDGQIGTDTQYF
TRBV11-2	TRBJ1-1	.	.	TGTGCCAGCAGCTTAGATAGGGCCACTGAAGCTTTCTTT	CASSLDRATEAFF
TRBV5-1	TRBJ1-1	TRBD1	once	TGCGCCAGCAGCCGCAAGGACAGGGACACTGAAGCTTTCTTT	CASSRKDRDTEAFF
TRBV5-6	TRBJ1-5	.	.	TGTGCCAGCAGCTTGACAGGGTTAAATCAGCCCCAGCATTTT	CASSLTGLNQPQHF
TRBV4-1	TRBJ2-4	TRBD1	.	TGCGCCAGCAGCCAAGAGCCCTTGACAGGGAGAAACATTCAGTACTTC	CASSQEPLTGRNIQYF
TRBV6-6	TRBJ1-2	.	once	TGTGCCAGCATAGGGGGGTCTGGCTACACCTTC	CASIGGSGYTF
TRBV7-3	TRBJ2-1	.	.	TGTGCCAGCACAATCACTGGGGGCGGCGAGCAGTTCTTC	CASTITGGGEQFF
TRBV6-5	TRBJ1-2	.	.	TGTGCCAGCAGAAAATCCGGGACACCTAACTATGGCTACACCTTC	CASRKSGTPNYGYTF
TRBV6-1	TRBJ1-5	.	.	TGTGCCAGCAGTGAAATTAATAGCAATCAGCCCCAGCATTTT	CASSEINSNQPQHF
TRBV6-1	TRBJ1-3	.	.	TGTGCCAGCAGTGAAACCACAGGAGGTTCTGGAAACACCATATATTTT	CASSETTGGSGNTIYF
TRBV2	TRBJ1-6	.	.	TGTGCCAGCAGCGCCGACTATAATTCACCCCTCCACTTT	CASSADYNSPLHF
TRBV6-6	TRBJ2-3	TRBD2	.	TGTGCCAGCAGTTACCAGGCGGGGGGCGTCACAGATACGCAGTATTTT	CASSYQAGGVTDTQYF
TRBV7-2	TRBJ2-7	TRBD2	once	TGTGCCAGCAGCTTTCAGCGGGGGGGCTGGAACGAGCAGTACTTC	CASSFQRGGWNEQYF
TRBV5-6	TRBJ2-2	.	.	TGTGCCAGCAGCACCGATCCTCCCGGGGAGCTGTTTTTT	CASSTDPPGELFF
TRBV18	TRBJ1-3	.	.	TGTGCCAGCTCACCGCAGGCTCAGGGAAACACCATATATTTT	CASSPQAQGNTIYF
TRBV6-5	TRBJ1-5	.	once	TGTGCCAGCAGCCCACAGTCGGGGGTTCAGCCCCAGCATTTT	CASSPQSGVQPQHF
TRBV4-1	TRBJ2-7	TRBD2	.	TGCGCCAGCAGCCCCCCGGGACTAGCGACCTACGAGCAGTACTTC	CASSPPGLATYEQYF
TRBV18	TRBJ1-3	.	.	TGTGCCAGCTCACAGGACAAAACGGATGGAAACACCATATATTTT	CASSQDKTDGNTIYF
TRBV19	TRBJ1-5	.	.	TGTGCCAGTAGTGCCGCCGGCGGGGGGCAGCCCCAGCATTTT	CASSAAGGGQPQHF
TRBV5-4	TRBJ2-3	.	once	TGTGCCAGCAGCTTGCTAAGATTGGGAGGCACAGATACGCAGTATTTT	CASSLLRLGGTDTQYF
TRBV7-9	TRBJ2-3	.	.	TGTGCCAGCAGCTTCCGAGGTTCGCTAGCAGATACGCAGTATTTT	CASSFRGSLADTQYF
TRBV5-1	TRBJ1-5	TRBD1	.	TGCGCCAGCAGCAGGACAGGGGACGGTCAGCCCCAGCATTTT	CASSRTGDGQPQHF
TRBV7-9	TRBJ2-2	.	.	TGTGCCAGCACCCTGGCGGATACCACCGGGGAGCTGTTTTTT	CASTLADTTGELFF
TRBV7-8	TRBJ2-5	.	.	TGTGCCAGCAGCTTAGCGGCTTGGAGGGGAGGGGGGCAAGAGACCCAGTACTTC	CASSLAAWRGGGQETQYF
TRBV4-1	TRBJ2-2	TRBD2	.	TGCGCCAGCAGCCAAGGGGGGCCGGGACTAGCGGGGAAGATTCTCACCGGGGAGCTGTTTTTT	CASSQGGPGLAGKILTGELFF
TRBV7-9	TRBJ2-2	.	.	TGTGCCAGCAGCCGGACCAATGGGGAGCTGTTTTTT	CASSRTNGELFF
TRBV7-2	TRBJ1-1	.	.	TGTGCCAGCAGCTTTTTTTTGCCCGGGCGAGGGAACACTGAAGCTTTCTTT	CASSFFLPGRGNTEAFF
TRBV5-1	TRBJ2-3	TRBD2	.	TGCGCCAGCAGCCGGACTTCACCGGGACTAGCGGTGTTCACAGATACGCAGTATTTT	CASSRTSPGLAVFTDTQYF
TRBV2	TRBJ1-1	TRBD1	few	TGTGCCACCCTCCGGGACAGGGTGAACACTGAAGCTTTCTTT	CATLRDRVNTEAFF
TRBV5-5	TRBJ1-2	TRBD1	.	TGTGCCAGCAGCTTGCAGGGGGCCTACTATGGCTACACCTTC	CASSLQGAYYGYTF
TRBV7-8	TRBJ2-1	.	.	TGTGCCAGCAGCAAAGGGGCAGACTCTCGCGCTGGTGAGCAGTTCTTC	CASSKGADSRAGEQFF
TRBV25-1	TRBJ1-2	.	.	TGTGCCAGCAGTGCGGGGTTAAGCTATGGCTACACCTTC	CASSAGLSYGYTF
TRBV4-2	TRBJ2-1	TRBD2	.	TGTGCCAGCAGCCGCCCTCCTAGCGGCAATGAGCAGTTCTTC	CASSRPPSGNEQFF
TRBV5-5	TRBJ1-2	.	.	TGTGCCAGCAGTGAGGCTACCGGATCTATCTATGGCTACACCTTC	CASSEATGSIYGYTF
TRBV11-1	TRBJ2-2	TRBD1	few	TGTGCCAGCAGCCCGGACAGGACTAACACCGGGGAGCTGTTTTTT	CASSPDRTNTGELFF
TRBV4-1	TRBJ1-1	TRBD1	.	TGCGCCAGCAGTTTCGGACAGGGGGCTCGAACTGAAGCTTTCTTT	CASSFGQGARTEAFF
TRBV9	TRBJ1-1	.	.	TGTGCCAGCAGCGTAGGCAGGGGGAACACTGAAGCTTTCTTT	CASSVGRGNTEAFF
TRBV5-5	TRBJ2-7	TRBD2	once	TGTGCCAGCAGCTCGACTAGCGGGGGGGCAGGACACGAGCAGTACTTC	CASSSTSGGAGHEQYF
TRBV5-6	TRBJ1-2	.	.	TGTGCCAGCAGCGATATGTCAGGGGCCGGGTATGGCTACACCTTC	CASSDMSGAGYGYTF
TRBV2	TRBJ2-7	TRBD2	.	TGTGCCAGCCAGCGGGGGGCCTCCTACGAGCAGTACTTC	CASQRGASYEQYF
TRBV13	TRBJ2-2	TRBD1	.	TGTGCCAGCAGCTTAGCGGACAGGAGAAAGAACACCGGGGAGCTGTTTTTT	CASSLADRRKNTGELFF
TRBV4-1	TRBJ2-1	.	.	TGCGCCAGCAGCCACCCAGGTCAGTACAATGAGCAGTTCTTC	CASSHPGQYNEQFF
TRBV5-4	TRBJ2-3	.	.	TGTGCCAGCAGCTTGGGGGCACCGGGGGGCAACACAGATACGCAGTATTTT	CASSLGAPGGNTDTQYF
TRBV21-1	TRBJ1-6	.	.	TGTGCCAGCAGCAAAGCGCCCTACTCGCGAACAGGGGCTAAGTCCAGCTCCTATAATTCACCCCTCCACTTT	CASSKAPYSRTGAKSSSYNSPLHF
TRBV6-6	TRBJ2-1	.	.	TGTGCCAGCAGTTACTCGACCCAGGGCCCCTACAATGAGCAGTTCTTC	CASSYSTQGPYNEQFF
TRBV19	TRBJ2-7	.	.	TGTGCCAGTAGTATAGGGTTACAGGGTACCTACGAGCAGTACTTC	CASSIGLQGTYEQYF
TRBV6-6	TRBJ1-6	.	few	TGTGCCAGCGGGAATCCGGAATCACCCCTCCACTTT	CASGNPESPLHF
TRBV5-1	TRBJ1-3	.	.	TGCGCCAGCAGCCCCGGAGGTTCTGGAAACACCATATATTTT	CASSPGGSGNTIYF